This TCR beta chain was retrieved from a study of blood T cell repertoires in COVID-19. About the study: The United States, Italy and Spain supplied acute and convalescent COVID-19 samples. Sources were T cells, B-cell-depleted T cells, or PBMCs; the material itself was cDNA or gDNA.

V shed 7 bases and J shed 0 bases, with 8 bases lying between them. In germline, CDR1 is SGHRS, CDR2 YFSETQ. The CDR3 runs 13 residues. Study processing details: Estimation of nucleated cell counts was performed using reference gene primer amplification. Produced via immunoSEQ multiplex PCR; TCRdb's table is partial and in-frame only. Clone size and the V and J calls come from that table; the DNA yielded D and trimming. The data hold tens of thousands of clones, with approximately 89% observed a single time. V and J are TRBV5-1 and TRBJ2-1; unclear D gene. Sequencing was carried out using peripheral blood. The source is a human donor in a cohort sampled during active COVID-19. The CDR3 DNA reads TGCGCCAGCGGCTCCAGCTCCTACAATGAGCAGTTCTTC. It specifies CASGSSSYNEQFF.